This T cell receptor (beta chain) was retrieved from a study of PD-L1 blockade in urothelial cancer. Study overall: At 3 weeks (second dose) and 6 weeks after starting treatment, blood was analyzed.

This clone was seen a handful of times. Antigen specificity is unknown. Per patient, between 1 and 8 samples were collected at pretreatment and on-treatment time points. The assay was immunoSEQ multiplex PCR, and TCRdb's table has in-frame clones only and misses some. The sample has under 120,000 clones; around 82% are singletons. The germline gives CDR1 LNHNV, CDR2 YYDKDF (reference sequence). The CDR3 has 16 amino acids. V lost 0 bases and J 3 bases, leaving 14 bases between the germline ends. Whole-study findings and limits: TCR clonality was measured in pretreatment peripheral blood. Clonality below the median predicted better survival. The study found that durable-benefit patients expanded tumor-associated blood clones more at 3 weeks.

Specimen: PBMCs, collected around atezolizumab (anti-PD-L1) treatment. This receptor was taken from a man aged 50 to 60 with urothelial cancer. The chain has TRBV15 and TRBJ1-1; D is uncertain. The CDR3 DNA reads TGTGCCACCAGCAGAGATCCCCAGAGGCGGGACACTGAAGCTTTCTTT. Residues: CATSRDPQRRDTEAFF.